The text below deals with one T cell receptor (beta chain). These data belong to a study of blood T cell repertoires in COVID-19. CDR3 size: 16 residues. CDR1 and CDR2 (germline): LGHNA, YSLEER. V lost 4 bases to trimming and J lost 2 bases, with 14 bases between them. Source study methods: Nucleated cell counts were estimated from reference gene primer amplification. TCRdb's table, derived via immunoSEQ multiplex PCR, lists solely in-frame clones and lacks some. The DNA gave D and trimming, while V, J and clone size come from that table. The top ten hold 7.5% to 9.5% of the sample, which has 7,500 to 9,500 clones, about 86% seen once.

This receptor was taken from a man aged 55-75 years with acute or convalescent COVID-19. Sequenced: peripheral blood. The chain uses TRBV4-3 and TRBJ2-2; a weak D match, TRBD1 (6 bases). The DNA of the CDR3 is TGCGCCAGCAGCCCAGGAACAGGGTTTAACACCGGGGAGCTGTTTTTT. Its translation is CASSPGTGFNTGELFF.